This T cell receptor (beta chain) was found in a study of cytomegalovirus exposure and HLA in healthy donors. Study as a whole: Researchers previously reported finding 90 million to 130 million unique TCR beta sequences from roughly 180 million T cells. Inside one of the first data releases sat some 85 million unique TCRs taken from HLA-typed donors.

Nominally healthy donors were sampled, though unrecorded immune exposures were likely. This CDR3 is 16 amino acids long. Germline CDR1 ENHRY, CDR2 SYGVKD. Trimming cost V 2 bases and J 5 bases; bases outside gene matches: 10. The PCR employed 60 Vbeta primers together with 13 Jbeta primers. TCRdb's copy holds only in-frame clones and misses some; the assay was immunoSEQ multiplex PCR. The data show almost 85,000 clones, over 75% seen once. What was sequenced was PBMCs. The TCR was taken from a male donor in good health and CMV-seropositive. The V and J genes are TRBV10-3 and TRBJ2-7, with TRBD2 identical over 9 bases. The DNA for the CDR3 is TGTGCCATCAGTGAGACCGGGACTAGCTTTATGAACGAGCAGTACTTC. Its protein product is CAISETGTSFMNEQYF.